In its sample, the clone carrying this TCR beta chain was seen many times. The antigen is unknown. This record comes from a study of breast tumors, draining lymph nodes, adjacent tissues. Study observations and caveats: Tumor T cell lymph node origin was a supported hypothesis, not proven. The data were judged consistent with most tumor T cells coming from lymph node and expanding in tumor.

TCRdb used MiXCR to reprocess the multiplex PCR reads, holding one entry per CDR3 protein. The sample carries 85,000 to 130,000 distinct CDR3 sequences, less than 25% recorded once. Breast cancer patients provided tissue from their axillary draining lymph nodes. This CDR3 spans 12 amino acids. In germline, CDR1 is SGDLS, CDR2 YYNGEE. The V end lost 2 bases, the J end lost 4 bases, and 4 bases lay between the germline ends. This TCR was sampled from a female donor with breast cancer. Some clones in this sample may be carry-over from other donors' samples. The specimen was axillary lymph node tissue. The rearrangement links TRBV9 to TRBJ2-1; D is ambiguous. CDR3 sequence: CASSVSYNEQFF. The DNA for the CDR3 is TGTGCCAGCAGCGTTAGTTACAATGAGCAGTTCTTC. Together with reference TRBV9 and TRBJ2-1, the CDR3 gives the full variable domain: DSGVTQTPKHLITATGQRVTLRCSPRSGDLSVYWYQQSLDQGLQFLIQYYNGEERAKGNILERFSAQQFPDLHSELNLSSLELGDSALYFCASSVSYNEQFFGPGTRLTVL.